This T cell receptor beta chain was identified in a study of beta chain features in type 1 diabetes. The study, taken as a whole, reports: Among patients, naive, central memory and Treg TCRB repertoires appeared more similar than among healthy donors.

Sequencing targeted expressed TCRB transcripts, as all isolated RNA had been reverse transcribed. The repertoire was sequenced with immunoSEQ multiplex PCR; TCRdb's copy has only in-frame clones and lacks some. The sample consists of 150,000 to 200,000 clones, less than 9.5% of them appearing once. This clone was observed a few times. The antigen is not known. The CDR3 covers 15 residues. The trim removed 5 bases at V and 5 bases at J, leaving 11 bases unmatched. The germline gives CDR1 SGHTA, CDR2 FQGNSA. Sample: central memory CD4+ T cells from blood. This clonotype was sampled from a woman younger than 35 in good health. V is TRBV7-2 and J is TRBJ2-5; 7 positions agree with TRBD1. The chain's CDR3 is CASSAGGQTWETQYF. The CDR3 DNA sequence: TGTGCCAGCAGCGCAGGGGGACAGACTTGGGAGACCCAGTACTTC.